A selection of T cell receptor beta chains follows, all from one sample in a study of cytomegalovirus exposure and HLA in healthy donors. Repertoires were generated with immunoSEQ multiplex PCR, while TCRdb's copy carries only in-frame clones and drops some. The sample has over 90,000 clones, almost 80% seen once. Sequencing was done on a sample of PBMCs. The receptors come from a man aged 50 to 59 in good health and CMV-seropositive. Each CDR3 is given with its conserved first and last residue. D genes are given only for firm matches.

length: 14
V: TRBV6-5
D: TRBD1
CDR3: CASSSRDRAPEAFF

length: 16
V: TRBV6-5
D: TRBD2
CDR3: CASSYSGLAGENIQYF

length: 18
V: TRBV7-9
D: TRBD1
CDR3: CASSPVADRGFGGNTIYF

length: 16
V: TRBV10-1
D: TRBD1
CDR3: CASSGGQGFRSYEQYF

length: 16
V: TRBV4-3
D: TRBD1
CDR3: CASSPSRQGRPYEQYF

length: 14
V: TRBV2
D: .
CDR3: CASTKGGSTGELFF

length: 14
V: TRBV6-6
D: .
CDR3: CASSTETGTREQYF

length: 13
V: TRBV9
D: .
CDR3: CASSVEVATEAFF

length: 17
V: TRBV19
D: TRBD1
CDR3: CASSTTGTGNGNQPQHF

length: 17
V: TRBV5-3
D: TRBD2
CDR3: CARSYPGLAARYNEQFF

length: 13
V: TRBV5-4
D: .
CDR3: CASSTSRTGELFF

length: 15
V: TRBV9
D: .
CDR3: CASSATSFGTDTQYF

length: 12
V: TRBV14
D: TRBD1
CDR3: CASSQATGVVNF

length: 13
V: TRBV30
D: TRBD2
CDR3: CAWSVGLAGEQYF

length: 14
V: TRBV4-1
D: TRBD1
CDR3: CASSQVGQPYGYTF

length: 17
V: TRBV27
D: .
CDR3: CASSTWGGRASNYGYTF

length: 15
V: TRBV11-1
D: .
CDR3: CASSLGGDRSDTQYF

length: 15
V: TRBV6-5
D: .
CDR3: CASSYSSRQEETQYF

length: 15
V: TRBV6-5
D: TRBD2
CDR3: CASSPGLAGANEQFF

length: 15
V: TRBV7-8
D: TRBD2
CDR3: CASSLTSGSQYEQYF

length: 16
V: TRBV15
D: .
CDR3: CATSSGGAHPQETQYF

length: 15
V: TRBV7-3
D: TRBD1
CDR3: CASSLKGQGAGELFF

length: 12
V: TRBV28
D: .
CDR3: CASSFISDTQYF

length: 16
V: TRBV30
D: .
CDR3: CAWSARLTGSGNTIYF

length: 14
V: TRBV7-2
D: .
CDR3: CASSLNRVGNTIYF

length: 15
V: TRBV28
D: .
CDR3: CASSFRDSPIYEQYF

length: 15
V: TRBV28
D: .
CDR3: CASSSLGQRNEKLFF

length: 16
V: TRBV5-1
D: TRBD2
CDR3: CASSLAVREGTYEQYF

length: 11
V: TRBV5-8
D: TRBD2
CDR3: CASSFSGGQFF

length: 12
V: TRBV28
D: TRBD2
CDR3: CASSPGGGEQFF

length: 15
V: TRBV27
D: .
CDR3: CASSLSMVVSYEQYF

length: 16
V: TRBV27
D: .
CDR3: CASSLFFGEPNTEAFF

length: 19
V: TRBV4-2
D: .
CDR3: CASSQDSPARFSGANVLTF

length: 14
V: TRBV6-4
D: TRBD2
CDR3: CATTLAVLRKTQYF

length: 12
V: TRBV7-9
D: .
CDR3: CSSSLVSEKLFF

length: 14
V: TRBV14
D: .
CDR3: CASSFNPSSYEQYF

length: 16
V: TRBV5-1
D: .
CDR3: CASSATGLNSGNTIYF

length: 15
V: TRBV9
D: TRBD1
CDR3: CASSPETGEESEAFF

length: 13
V: TRBV28
D: TRBD2
CDR3: CASRPTSLETQYF

length: 14
V: TRBV29-1
D: TRBD1
CDR3: CSAQTGQGYNEQFF

length: 16
V: TRBV27
D: TRBD2
CDR3: CASSLLSSGNTGELFF

length: 13
V: TRBV6-5
D: .
CDR3: CASSQPGGYEQYF

length: 13
V: TRBV18
D: TRBD1
CDR3: CASRDRGDYEQYF